Listed here are 16 T cell receptor beta chains from one sample, sequenced in a study of T cell responses to AZD1222 COVID-19 vaccine. TCRdb's copy holds only in-frame clones and misses some; the assay was immunoSEQ multiplex PCR. The sample contains fewer than 180,000 clones, around 95% of which appear only once. This specimen was peripheral blood, taken on day 0 of AZD1222 vaccination. The receptors come from an adult in good health.

The chain carries TRBV5-8 and TRBJ2-3, with 10 bases that match TRBD2. V was clipped by 0 bases and J by 4 bases; unmatched bases: 5. CDR1 SGHTS and CDR2 YDEGEE come from the germline V gene. This CDR3 is 16 amino acids long. The CDR3 spells CASSLAYGTSADTQYF. CDR3 DNA: TGTGCCAGCAGCTTGGCCTACGGGACTAGCGCAGATACGCAGTATTTT.

The rearrangement links TRBV10-2 to TRBJ1-2; D is unclear. The V gene's germline CDR1 is WSHSY and CDR2 SAAADI. CDR3 length: 14 residues. V was clipped by 5 bases and J by 4 bases, with 14 bases between them. The CDR3 protein is CASSSSNTIYGYTF. CDR3 DNA sequence: TGCGCCAGCAGTTCCTCCAACACAATCTATGGCTACACCTTC.

The CDR3 DNA follows: TGTGCCAGCAGTGAAGGAAGACTCAGCCAGCCTTCACCCCTCCACTTT. Translated: CASSEGRLSQPSPLHF. The chain links TRBV6-1 to TRBJ1-6; D is ambiguous. Trimming pared 1 base from V and 9 bases from J, leaving 16 bases between. The CDR3 spans 16 residues. Germline V gene sequence: CDR1 MNHNS, CDR2 SASEGT.

V gene TRBV7-3 combines with J gene TRBJ1-1; D is possibly TRBD1 (5 bases). V lost 1 base and J 4 bases, leaving 10 bases between the germline ends. The CDR3 consists of 14 residues. The germline gives CDR1 SGHTA, CDR2 FQGTGA. The CDR3 region is CASSLNPTATEAFF. DNA for the CDR3: TGTGCCAGCAGCTTAAACCCGACAGCCACTGAAGCTTTCTTT.

This clone was seen a single time. This sequence joins TRBV27 and TRBJ1-1; D is perhaps TRBD1 (5 bases). V was clipped by 5 bases and J by 5 bases, with 12 bases between them. The CDR3 extends over 13 amino acids. Germline CDR1 and CDR2: MNHEY and SMNVEV (reference sequence). The CDR3 reads CASSPGLGTEAFF. The CDR3, as DNA: TGTGCCAGCAGTCCAGGGTTAGGGACTGAAGCTTTCTTT.

The chain is built from TRBV9 and TRBJ1-3, with D maybe TRBD1 (5 bases). CDR1 and CDR2 from the germline V gene are SGDLS and YYNGEE. V dropped 0 bases and J dropped 2 bases, with 12 bases sitting between them. There are 16 residues in the CDR3. CDR3 amino acids: CASSVGGRGTGNTIYF. CDR3 nucleotides: TGTGCCAGCAGCGTAGGGGGAAGGGGTACTGGAAACACCATATATTTT.

This chain connects TRBV3-1 (or the pseudogene TRBV3-2) to TRBJ1-1; D remains ambiguous. Germline CDR1 and CDR2: LGHDT and YNNKEL (reference sequence). The V end was cut by 1 base, the J end by 6 bases, with 6 bases between. This CDR3 spans 12 amino acids. CDR3: CASSQGRAEAFF. As DNA, the CDR3 is TGTGCCAGCAGCCAAGGTAGGGCTGAAGCTTTCTTT.

The V gene is TRBV7-2, the J gene TRBJ2-1; the match to TRBD2 covers 8 bases. The J segment lost 9 bases and the V segment lost 2 bases, leaving 15 bases of the junction unmatched. The CDR3 contains 17 residues. From germline, CDR1 is SGHTA and CDR2 FQGNSA. The CDR3 loop is CASSLLGAGEYPREQFF. In nucleotides, the CDR3 is TGTGCCAGCAGCTTATTAGGAGCGGGAGAATACCCACGTGAGCAGTTCTTC. The variable domain in full, completed from reference TRBV7-2 and TRBJ2-1, reads GAGVSQSPSNKVTEKGKDVELRCDPISGHTALYWYRQSLGQGLEFLIYFQGNSAPDKSGLPSDRFSAERTGGSVSTLTIQRTQQEDSAVYLCASSLLGAGEYPREQFFGPGTRLTVL.

The rearrangement uses TRBV7-8 and TRBJ2-7; D is possibly TRBD2 (5 bases). The germline gives CDR1 SGHVS, CDR2 FQNEAQ. V gave up 5 bases and J gave up 0 bases, with 14 bases separating them. The CDR3 has 15 amino acids. CDR3: CASSPGGYSSYEQYV. Here the CDR3 DNA reads TGTGCCAGCAGCCCCGGAGGCTACAGCTCCTACGAGCAGTACGTC.

The chain uses TRBV5-4 and TRBJ1-2, with TRBD1 matching 8 bases. The V segment lost 5 bases and the J segment 6 bases; nucleotides outside the gene matches: 3. The germline V gene has CDR1 SGHNT and CDR2 YYREEE (reference sequence). The CDR3 runs to 12 residues. CDR3 region: CASRDRVHGYTF. For the CDR3, the DNA is TGTGCCAGCAGGGACAGGGTGCATGGCTACACCTTC.

This chain uses TRBV5-1 with TRBJ1-2; TRBD1 matches 9 bases. Trimming cost V 2 bases and J 6 bases; bases outside gene matches: 5. CDR3 length: 14 amino acids. Germline lookup yields CDR1 SGHRS and CDR2 YFSETQ. The CDR3 coding sequence is TGCGCCAGCAGCTTACAGGGGGCAGTTGATGGCTACACCTTC. Translation gives CASSLQGAVDGYTF.

The CDR3 nucleotides read TGTGCCAGCAGCACCCCAGGCTCGTGGCAGGGGTACGACACTGAAGCTTTCTTT. Encoded protein: CASSTPGSWQGYDTEAFF. The chain is built from TRBV5-4 and TRBJ1-1; possibly TRBD1 for D (6 bases). The CDR3 is 18 amino acids. Germline V lookup: CDR1 SGHNT, CDR2 YYREEE (reference sequence). V lost 4 bases to trimming and J lost 3 bases, with 25 bases between them.

The chain carries TRBV5-1 and TRBJ1-5, with D possibly matching TRBD1 (5 bases). This CDR3 spans 15 amino acids. The germline gives CDR1 SGHRS, CDR2 YFSETQ. Trimming cost V 0 bases and J 3 bases, with 10 bases left between them. CDR3 nucleotide sequence: TGCGCCAGCAGCTTGGAGACGGGGACCAATCAGCCCCAGCATTTT. Translating gives CASSLETGTNQPQHF.

V gene TRBV15 combines with J gene TRBJ2-7; weak D call: TRBD1 (6 bases). CDR1 and CDR2 from the germline V gene are LNHNV and YYDKDF (reference sequence). Trimming removed 1 base at V and 2 bases at J, with 15 bases between. The CDR3 extends over 16 amino acids. The CDR3 nucleotides are TGTGCCACCAGCAGAGGGGGGCGGGCCCACACCTACGAGCAGTACGTC. This codes for CATSRGGRAHTYEQYV.

This chain links TRBV18 with TRBJ1-5; D remains unclear. Germline-derived CDR1 and CDR2 are KGHSH and LQKENI. V was shortened by 5 bases and J by 4 bases, with 9 bases between the two germline ends. The CDR3 runs 13 residues. The CDR3 region is CASSDGTNQPQHF. The CDR3 nucleotides read TGTGCCAGCTCAGACGGTACAAATCAGCCCCAGCATTTT. Full variable domain (missing parts from reference TRBV18 and TRBJ1-5): NAGVMQNPRHLVRRRGQEARLRCSPMKGHSHVYWYRQLPEEGLKFMVYLQKENIIDESGMPKERFSAEFPKEGPSILRIQQVVRGDSAAYFCASSDGTNQPQHFGDGTRLSIL.

The chain has TRBV2 and TRBJ1-2; no clear D. Germline loops: CDR1 SNHLY, CDR2 FYNNEI. V lost 2 bases, J lost 4 bases, and 8 bases lay in between. CDR3 length: 13 amino acids. The CDR3 nucleotides read TGTGCCAGCAGTGAAATCCGGAGCTATGGCTACACCTTC. Encoded protein: CASSEIRSYGYTF.